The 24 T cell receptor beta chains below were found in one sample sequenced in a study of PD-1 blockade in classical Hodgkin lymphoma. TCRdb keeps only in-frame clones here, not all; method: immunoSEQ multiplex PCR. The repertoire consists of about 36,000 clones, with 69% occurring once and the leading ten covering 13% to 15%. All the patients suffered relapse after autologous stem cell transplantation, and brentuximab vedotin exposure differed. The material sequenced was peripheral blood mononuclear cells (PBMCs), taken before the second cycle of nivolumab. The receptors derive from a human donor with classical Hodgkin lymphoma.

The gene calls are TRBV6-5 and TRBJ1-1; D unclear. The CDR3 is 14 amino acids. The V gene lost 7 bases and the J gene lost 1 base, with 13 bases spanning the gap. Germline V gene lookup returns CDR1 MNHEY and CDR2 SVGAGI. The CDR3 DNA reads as TGTGCCAGCATTGAGGCGGCAGCGAACACTGAAGCTTTCTTT. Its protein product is CASIEAAANTEAFF.

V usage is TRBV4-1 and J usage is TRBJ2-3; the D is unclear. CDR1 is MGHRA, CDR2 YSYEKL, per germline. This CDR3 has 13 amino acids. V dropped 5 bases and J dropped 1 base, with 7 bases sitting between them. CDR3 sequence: CASSSRRTDTQYF. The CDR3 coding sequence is TGCGCCAGCAGCAGCAGACGCACAGATACGCAGTATTTT.

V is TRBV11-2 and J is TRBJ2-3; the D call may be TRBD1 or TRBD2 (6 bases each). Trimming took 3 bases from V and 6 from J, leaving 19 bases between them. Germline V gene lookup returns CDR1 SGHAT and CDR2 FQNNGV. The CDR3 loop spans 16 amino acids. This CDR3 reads CASSFNSGAYGDTQYF. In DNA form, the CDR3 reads TGTGCCAGCAGCTTCAACTCGGGGGCCTATGGGGATACGCAGTATTTT.

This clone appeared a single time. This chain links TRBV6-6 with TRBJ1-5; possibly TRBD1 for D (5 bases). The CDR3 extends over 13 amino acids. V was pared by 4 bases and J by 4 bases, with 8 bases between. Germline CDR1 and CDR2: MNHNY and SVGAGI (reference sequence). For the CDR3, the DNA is TGTGCCAGCAGTTTCGGGGGAAATCAGCCCCAGCATTTT. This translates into CASSFGGNQPQHF.

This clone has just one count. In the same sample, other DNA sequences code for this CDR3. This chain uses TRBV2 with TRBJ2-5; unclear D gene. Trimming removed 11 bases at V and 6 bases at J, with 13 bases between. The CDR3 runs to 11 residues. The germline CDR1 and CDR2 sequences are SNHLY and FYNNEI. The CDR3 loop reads CASKNEKTQYF. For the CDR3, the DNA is TGTGCCTCCAAGAACGAGAAGACCCAGTACTTC.

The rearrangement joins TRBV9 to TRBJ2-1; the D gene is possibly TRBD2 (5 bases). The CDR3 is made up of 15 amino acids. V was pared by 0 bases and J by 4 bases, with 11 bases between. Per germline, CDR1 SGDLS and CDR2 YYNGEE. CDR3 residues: CASSVDGNGYNEQFF. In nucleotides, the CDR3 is TGTGCCAGCAGCGTAGACGGGAACGGGTACAATGAGCAGTTCTTC.

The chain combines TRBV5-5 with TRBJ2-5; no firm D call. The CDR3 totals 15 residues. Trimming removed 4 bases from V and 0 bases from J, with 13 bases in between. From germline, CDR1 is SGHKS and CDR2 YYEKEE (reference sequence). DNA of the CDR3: TGTGCCAGCAGCATTAGGGTGGGGTACCAAGAGACCCAGTACTTC. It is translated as CASSIRVGYQETQYF. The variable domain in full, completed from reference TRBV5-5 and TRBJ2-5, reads DAGVTQSPTHLIKTRGQQVTLRCSPISGHKSVSWYQQVLGQGPQFIFQYYEKEERGRGNFPDRFSARQFPNYSSELNVNALLLGDSALYLCASSIRVGYQETQYFGPGTRLLVL.

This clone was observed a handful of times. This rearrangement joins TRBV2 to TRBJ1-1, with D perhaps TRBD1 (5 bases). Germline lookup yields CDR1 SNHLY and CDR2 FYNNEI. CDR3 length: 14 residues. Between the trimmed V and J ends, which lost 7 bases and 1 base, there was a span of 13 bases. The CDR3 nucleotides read TGTGCCAGCACGGGCAGGGTCTCGAACACTGAAGCTTTCTTT. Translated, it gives CASTGRVSNTEAFF.

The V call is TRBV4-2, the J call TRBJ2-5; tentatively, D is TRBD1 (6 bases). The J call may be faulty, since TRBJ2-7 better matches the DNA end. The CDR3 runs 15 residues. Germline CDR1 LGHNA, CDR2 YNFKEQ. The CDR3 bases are TGTGCCAGCAGCCAAGATCAAGGGGGAACCTACGAGCAGTACTTC. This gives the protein CASSQDQGGTYEQYF.

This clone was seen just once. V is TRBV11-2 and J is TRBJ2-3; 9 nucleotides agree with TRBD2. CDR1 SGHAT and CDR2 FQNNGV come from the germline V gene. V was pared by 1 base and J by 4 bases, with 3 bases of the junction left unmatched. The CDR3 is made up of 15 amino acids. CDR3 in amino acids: CASSLASGVADTQYF. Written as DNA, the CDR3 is TGTGCCAGCAGCTTAGCTAGCGGGGTCGCAGATACGCAGTATTTT.

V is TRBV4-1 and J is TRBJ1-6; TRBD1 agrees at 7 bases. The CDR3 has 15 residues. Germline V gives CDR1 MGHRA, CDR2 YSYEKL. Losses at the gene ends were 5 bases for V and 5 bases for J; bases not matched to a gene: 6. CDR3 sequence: CASSSGTVNNSPLHF. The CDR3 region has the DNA TGCGCCAGCAGCTCCGGGACAGTTAATAATTCACCCCTCCACTTT.

The CDR3 reads CASSRRGPTNEKLFF. The CDR3 bases are TGCGCCAGCAGCCGTAGGGGGCCAACTAATGAAAAACTGTTTTTT. This chain connects TRBV5-1 to TRBJ1-4, with 7 bases aligning to TRBD1. V trimming: 4 bases; J trimming: 0 bases; junction bases outside the gene matches: 3. Germline V gene data show CDR1 as SGHRS and CDR2 as YFSETQ. This CDR3 has 15 amino acids.

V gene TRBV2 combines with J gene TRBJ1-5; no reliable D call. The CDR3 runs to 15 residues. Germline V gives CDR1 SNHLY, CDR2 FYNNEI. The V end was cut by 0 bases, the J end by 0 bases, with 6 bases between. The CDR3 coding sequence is TGTGCCAGCAGTGAAGCCCAGATTAGCAATCAGCCCCAGCATTTT. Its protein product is CASSEAQISNQPQHF. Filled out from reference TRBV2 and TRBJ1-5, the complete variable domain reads EPEVTQTPSHQVTQMGQEVILRCVPISNHLYFYWYRQILGQKVEFLVSFYNNEISEKSEIFDDQFSVERPDGSNFTLKIRSTKLEDSAMYFCASSEAQISNQPQHFGDGTRLSIL.

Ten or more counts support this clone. The CDR3 loop is CASSQGPLAGQETQYF. The CDR3 DNA is TGCGCCAGCAGCCAAGGCCCGCTAGCGGGGCAAGAGACCCAGTACTTC. This rearrangement joins TRBV4-1 to TRBJ2-5; 9 nucleotides match TRBD2. The junction had 5 bases not matched to a gene; V was cut back by 1 base and J by 2 bases. The CDR3 is 16 residues long. CDR1 is MGHRA and CDR2 is YSYEKL in the germline V gene.

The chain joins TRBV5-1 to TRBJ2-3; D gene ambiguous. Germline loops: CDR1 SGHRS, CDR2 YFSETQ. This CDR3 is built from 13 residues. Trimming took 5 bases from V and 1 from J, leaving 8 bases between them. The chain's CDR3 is CASSGPGTDTQYF. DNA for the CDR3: TGCGCCAGCAGTGGGCCCGGCACAGATACGCAGTATTTT.

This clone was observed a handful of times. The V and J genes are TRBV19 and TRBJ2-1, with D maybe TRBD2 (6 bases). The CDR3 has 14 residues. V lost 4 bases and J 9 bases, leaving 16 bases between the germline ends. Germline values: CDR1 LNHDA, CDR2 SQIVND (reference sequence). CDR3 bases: TGTGCCAGTAGTAGTAGCGGCCCCTTCAGTGAGCAGTTCTTC. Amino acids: CASSSSGPFSEQFF.

CDR3 nucleotides: TGTGCTAGTGGTTCTTCGCGGGACAGGGGGCATCAAGCTAATGAAAAACTGTTTTTT. Its translation is CASGSSRDRGHQANEKLFF. The genes are TRBV12-5 and TRBJ1-4; TRBD1 agrees at 12 bases. CDR1 and CDR2 from the germline V gene are LGHNT and FRNRAP. The trim removed 4 bases at V and 3 bases at J, leaving 12 bases unmatched. This CDR3 comprises 19 residues.

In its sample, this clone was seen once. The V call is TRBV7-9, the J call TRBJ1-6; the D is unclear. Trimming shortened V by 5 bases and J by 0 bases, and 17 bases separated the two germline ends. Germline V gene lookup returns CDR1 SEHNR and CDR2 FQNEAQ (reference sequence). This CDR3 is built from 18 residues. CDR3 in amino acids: CASSQPRWDSSYNSPLHF. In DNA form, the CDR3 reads TGTGCCAGCAGCCAACCCCGTTGGGATAGCTCCTATAATTCACCCCTCCACTTT.

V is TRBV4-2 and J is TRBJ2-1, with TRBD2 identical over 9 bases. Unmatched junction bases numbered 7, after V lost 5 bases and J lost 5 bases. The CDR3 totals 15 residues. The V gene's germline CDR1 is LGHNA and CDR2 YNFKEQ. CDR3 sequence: CASSEVAGANNEQFF. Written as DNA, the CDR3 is TGTGCCAGCAGCGAAGTAGCGGGAGCCAACAATGAGCAGTTCTTC.

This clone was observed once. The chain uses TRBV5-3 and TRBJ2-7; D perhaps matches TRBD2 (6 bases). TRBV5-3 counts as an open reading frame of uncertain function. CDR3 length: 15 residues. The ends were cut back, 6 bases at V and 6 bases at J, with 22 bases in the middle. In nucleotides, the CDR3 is TGTGCCAGAATACACCCGCCGGGAGTCGGCTGCGAGCAGTACTTC. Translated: CARIHPPGVGCEQYF.

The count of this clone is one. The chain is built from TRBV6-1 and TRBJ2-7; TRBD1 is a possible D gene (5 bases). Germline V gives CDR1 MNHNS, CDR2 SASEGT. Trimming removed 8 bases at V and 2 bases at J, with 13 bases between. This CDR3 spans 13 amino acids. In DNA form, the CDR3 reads TGTGCCAGCGGGCAGGGATCTACCTACGAGCAGTACTTC. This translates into CASGQGSTYEQYF.

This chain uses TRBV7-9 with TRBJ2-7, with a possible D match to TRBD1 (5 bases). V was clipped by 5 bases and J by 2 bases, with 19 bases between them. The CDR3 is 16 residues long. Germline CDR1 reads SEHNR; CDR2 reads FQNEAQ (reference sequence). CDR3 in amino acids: CASSRTDRPAPYEQYF. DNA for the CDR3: TGTGCCAGCAGCCGAACAGACAGACCGGCGCCCTACGAGCAGTACTTC.

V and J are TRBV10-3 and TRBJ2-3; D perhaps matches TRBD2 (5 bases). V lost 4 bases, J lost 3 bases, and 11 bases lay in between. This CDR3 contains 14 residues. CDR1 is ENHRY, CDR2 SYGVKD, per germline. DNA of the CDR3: TGTGCCATCAGTGTTTCGGGAAAAACAGATACGCAGTATTTT. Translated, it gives CAISVSGKTDTQYF.

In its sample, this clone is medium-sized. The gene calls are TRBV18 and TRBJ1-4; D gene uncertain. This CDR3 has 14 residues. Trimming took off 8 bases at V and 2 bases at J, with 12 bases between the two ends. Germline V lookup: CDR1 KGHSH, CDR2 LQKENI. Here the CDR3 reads CASKSSITNEKLFF. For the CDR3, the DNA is TGTGCCAGCAAAAGCAGTATTACTAATGAAAAACTGTTTTTT.